This TCR beta chain is from a study of blood T cell repertoires in COVID-19. Germline V lookup: CDR1 SEHNR, CDR2 FQNEAQ (reference sequence). This CDR3 has 17 amino acids. V shed 2 bases and J shed 5 bases, with 21 bases lying between them. Clones were sequenced by immunoSEQ multiplex PCR, and TCRdb holds only the in-frame ones, with some missing. The sample has about 130,000 clones; approximately 84% are singletons. This chain links TRBV7-9 with TRBJ2-5, with TRBD1 as a possible D gene (6 bases). This sequence originates from a woman aged 45-60 years who had recovered from COVID-19. Material for sequencing was peripheral blood. CDR3 region: CASSLNPRVGQGETQYF. The CDR3, as DNA: TGTGCCAGCAGCTTAAATCCCCGTGTGGGGCAGGGGGAGACCCAGTACTTC.